Included here is one T cell receptor beta chain sequence, with context. It has no known antigen specificity. Base-call qualities are not available, and no considerably larger clone is one nucleotide away. The CDR3 starts with the cysteine, ends with the phenylalanine, and has 14 residues. Only the CDR3 DNA stays, 42 bases, in frame from base 1. V and J are trimmed by 5 bases and 13 bases, and the gene matches miss 7 bases of the junction. Per the germline V gene (reference sequence), MNHEY is the CDR1 and SMNVEV is the CDR2. The data were taken from a study of shared T cell receptors in the human thymus (dated by TCRdb to about 2021). A note on the overall study: The study examined how self-reactive, shared T-cell receptor alpha chains are generated in the human thymus.

Library method: the immunoSEQ multiplex PCR assay. TCRdb carries this immuneACCESS record with in-frame sequences only. Its versions omit some clonotypes, under half of them owing to an unresolved V gene in the studies checked, with the rest unexplained. The sample profile shows roughly 560,000 clones; around 78% of them were found once. 0.013% of the sample is in the top ten clones. The same sample was also studied in work on human thymus T cells. Taken from the second paper: Immunologically healthy infants undergoing open corrective cardiac surgery for congenital heart defects in Finland were used as donors. The thymus tissue came from surgical resects taken out during corrective cardiac surgery. V and J gene segment usage appeared biased in both thymic and peripheral blood repertoires. Highly overlapping thymic TCR repertoires among unrelated individuals were reported in the related research. The study used seven to nine infant thymus samples plus four related peripheral blood samples to characterize TCR alpha and beta repertoires. Donor ages ranged from about 7 to 244 days, and the cohort comprised six or seven male and a couple of female infants. Thymocytes were released mechanically from tissue and stored at -70 °C as pellets of roughly 9.5-31 million cells. A QIAsymphony instrument was used to extract genomic DNA from the frozen cell pellets. Using the immunoSEQ multiplex PCR assay, the TCRB and TCRAD loci were amplified from a standardized quantity of quality-controlled genomic DNA. Amplicons spanned the V(D)J region at a length sufficient to cover the CDR3 and identify V and J genes. The amplicons were sequenced on an Illumina platform via the commercial immunoSEQ service. Primer bias and sequencing errors were corrected using previously described methods, and TCRAD and TCRB definitions followed the IMGT database. The repertoires were analysed using immunoSEQ Analyzer 3.0 and VDJTools for basic statistics, V/J segment usage, diversity estimates, rarefaction and pairwise overlap. Chao1, ChaoE, Efron-Thisted, Shannon and inverse Simpson indices were used to estimate diversity, which was also estimated on datasets down-sampled to the smallest sample. Repertoire overlap was determined by strict matching of CDR3 nucleotide sequence, V gene and J gene, and Jaccard-based multidimensional scaling clustering was applied. On average, thymus samples gave 750,000 to 950,000 unique TCRB clonotypes, whereas blood samples gave 75,000 to 95,000.

The sequence came from a boy in the first two years of life with a congenital heart defect. Donor details come from another sample of the same person, matched by shared clones. The rearranged segments are TRBV27 and TRBJ2-3; 15 junctional bases match TRBD2. The specimen was thymocytes. At the DNA level, the sequence is TGTGCCAGCAGTAGAGGACTAGCGGGAGGGCCGAAGTATTTT. The translation is CASSRGLAGGPKYF.